Described below is a single TCR beta chain sequence and its context. Its antigen remains unknown. 60 Vbeta and 13 Jbeta primers were used in PCR. Clones were read by immunoSEQ multiplex PCR, and TCRdb kept only the in-frame ones, dropping some. This sample has around 140,000 clones, with around 73% found just once. Looked up from germline, CDR1 is MNHEY and CDR2 is SMNVEV (reference sequence). Trimming removed 10 bases from V and 2 bases from J, with 16 bases in between. The CDR3 sequence is 14 residues long. The data are from a study of cytomegalovirus exposure and HLA in healthy donors. Study-level points and caveats: HLA restriction was apparent for most CMV-associated TCR beta chains in a later analysis. A few chains tied to CMV proved CMV antigen-specific in vitro. The investigators catalogued 150 to 200 TCR beta chains as cytomegalovirus-associated.

This sequence originates from a woman aged 18-29 years in good health and CMV-seronegative. This chain joins TRBV27 and TRBJ2-3; tentative D call: TRBD2 (5 bases). The sequenced material came from PBMCs. CDR3 in amino acids: CATRVRLNTDTQYF. As DNA, the CDR3 is TGTGCCACCAGAGTTAGACTAAACACAGATACGCAGTATTTT.